The 25 T cell receptor beta chains in this list originate from one sample, sequenced in a study of T cell repertoires in cytomegalovirus infection. TCRdb called the reads again in MiXCR, with one record for every CDR3 protein. The sample consists of over 450,000 distinct CDR3 sequences, 11% of them appearing once. Sequencing was performed on PBMCs. The receptors derive from a human donor in good health (CMV status not recorded). Some clones in this sample may be carry-over from other donors' samples.

This clonotype was seen a handful of times. The V call is TRBV18, the J call TRBJ1-1; D remains ambiguous. V dropped 3 bases and J dropped 3 bases, with 11 bases sitting between them. Germline loops: CDR1 KGHSH, CDR2 LQKENI. The CDR3 has 14 residues. The CDR3 reads CASSPMRSDTEAFF. The CDR3 DNA follows: TGTGCCAGCTCACCGATGAGGAGCGACACTGAAGCTTTCTTT. Supplemented by reference TRBV18 and TRBJ1-1, the full variable domain reads NAGVMQNPRHLVRRRGQEARLRCSPMKGHSHVYWYRQLPEEGLKFMVYLQKENIIDESGMPKERFSAEFPKEGPSILRIQQVVRGDSAAYFCASSPMRSDTEAFFGQGTRLTVV.

V is TRBV29-1 and J is TRBJ1-3; D is possibly TRBD1 (6 bases). The CDR3 loop spans 17 amino acids. V lost 0 bases and J lost 8, with 23 bases in between. Germline values: CDR1 SQVTM, CDR2 ANQGSEA. CDR3 in amino acids: CSVEDSPRGGPIDTIYF. The CDR3 nucleotides are TGCAGCGTTGAAGATTCCCCCAGGGGAGGGCCTATAGACACCATATATTTT. Full variable domain (rest looked up from reference TRBV29-1 and TRBJ1-3): SAVISQKPSRDICQRGTSLTIQCQVDSQVTMMFWYRQQPGQSLTLIATANQGSEATYESGFVIDKFPISRPNLTFSTLTVSNMSPEDSSIYLCSVEDSPRGGPIDTIYFGEGSWLTVV.

This clonotype was detected ten times or more. The gene calls are TRBV5-5 and TRBJ1-4, with unresolved D. Per germline, CDR1 SGHKS and CDR2 YYEKEE (reference sequence). The CDR3 length is 17 residues. The V end lost 1 base, the J end lost 4 bases, and 17 bases lay between the germline ends. The CDR3 region has the DNA TGTGCCAGCAGCTTGTTGGCGTCCGCTCTTCGTAATGAAAAACTGTTTTTT. Its translation: CASSLLASALRNEKLFF.

This clonotype showed up just a few times. The chain employs TRBV28 and TRBJ1-2; D call uncertain. V was clipped by 0 bases and J by 8 bases, with 7 bases between them. The CDR3 covers 12 residues. The germline V gene encodes CDR1 MDHEN and CDR2 SYDVKM. The CDR3 protein is CASSLWGGGYTF. CDR3 in DNA: TGTGCCAGCAGTTTATGGGGAGGCGGCTACACCTTC.

At least ten counts were recorded for this clonotype. This chain uses TRBV10-3 with TRBJ2-4; D may be TRBD1 or TRBD2 (6 bases each). CDR3 length: 14 amino acids. CDR1 and CDR2 (germline): ENHRY, SYGVKD. Trimming removed 5 bases from V and 3 bases from J, with 11 bases in between. The CDR3 region has the DNA TGTGCCATCAGTTCCGAGGGGGGCAAAAACATTCAGTACTTC. This translates into CAISSEGGKNIQYF.

The rearrangement joins TRBV19 to TRBJ1-6; TRBD1 aligns across 9 bases. Germline V lookup: CDR1 LNHDA, CDR2 SQIVND (reference sequence). The CDR3 covers 17 residues. Trimming cost V 3 bases and J 7 bases; bases outside gene matches: 10. The CDR3 bases are TGTGCCAGTAGTATGCTTCTGGGACAGGGACTGAATTCACCCCTCCACTTT. Translation: CASSMLLGQGLNSPLHF.

This clonotype came up many times. The rearrangement uses TRBV12-3 or TRBV12-4 and TRBJ1-4; 7 bases line up with TRBD1. V lost 5 bases, J lost 7 bases, and 4 bases stayed unmatched. The CDR3 loop spans 13 amino acids. CDR3 residues: CASSNQGGEKLFF. Written as DNA, the CDR3 is TGTGCCAGCAGTAACCAGGGGGGTGAAAAACTGTTTTTT.

J is TRBJ2-1 and V is TRBV10-2; D gene ambiguous. This CDR3 comprises 10 residues. Germline V gene lookup returns CDR1 WSHSY and CDR2 SAAADI. The V end lost 3 bases, the J end lost 9 bases, and 3 bases lay between the germline ends. CDR3 DNA: TGCGCCAGCAGTGACGGTGAGCAGTTCTTC. Its translation: CASSDGEQFF.

This clonotype has at least ten counts. V is TRBV6-1 and J is TRBJ1-1; D is undetermined. CDR3 length: 13 amino acids. Germline CDR1 is MNHNS and CDR2 is SASEGT. Trimming shortened V by 3 bases and J by 5 bases, and 10 bases separated the two germline ends. CDR3 region: CASSDPYLTEAFF. DNA of the CDR3: TGTGCCAGCAGTGACCCCTACTTAACTGAAGCTTTCTTT.

The chain couples TRBV10-3 to TRBJ2-1; the D is unclear. This CDR3 is built from 15 residues. Trimming took 4 bases from V and 5 from J, leaving 15 bases between them. Germline V gene sequence: CDR1 ENHRY, CDR2 SYGVKD. Here the CDR3 DNA reads TGTGCCATCAGTGGAGAAACCAGACTGGACAATGAGCAGTTCTTC. It is translated as CAISGETRLDNEQFF.

This clonotype was seen a few times. This chain uses TRBV9 with TRBJ2-1; TRBD2 aligns across 10 bases. The V gene end was trimmed by 4 bases and the J gene end by 8 bases; junction bases not matched to a gene: 9. The length of the CDR3 is 15 residues. Germline V CDR1 and CDR2: SGDLS, YYNGEE. CDR3 in amino acids: CASSWGPSGGHEQFF. In DNA, the CDR3 is TGTGCCAGCAGCTGGGGGCCTAGCGGGGGCCATGAGCAGTTCTTC.

This clonotype was observed at least ten times. V is TRBV20-1 and J is TRBJ1-1; TRBD1 matches at 8 bases. Germline V CDR1 and CDR2: DFQATT, SNEGSKA (reference sequence). This CDR3 is built from 14 residues. V shed 5 bases, J shed 1 base, and the junction held 6 bases outside the gene matches. The CDR3 here is CSARTGTGNTEAFF. The CDR3 DNA sequence: TGCAGTGCTCGGACAGGGACGGGGAACACTGAAGCTTTCTTT.

This clonotype was seen only a few times. CDR3 in amino acids: CASSNQGQGEQYF. The CDR3 DNA is TGTGCCAGCAGTAACCAGGGACAGGGGGAGCAGTACTTC. The chain combines TRBV2 with TRBJ2-7, with 10 bases matching TRBD1. This CDR3 spans 13 amino acids. Per the germline V gene, CDR1 is SNHLY and CDR2 is FYNNEI. V gave up 5 bases and J gave up 7 bases; unmatched junction bases: 5.

This sequence joins TRBV15 and TRBJ1-5, with unresolved D. The germline V and J ends were trimmed by 0 bases and 4 bases, with 7 bases remaining between them. This CDR3 is built from 14 residues. Per germline, CDR1 LNHNV and CDR2 YYDKDF (reference sequence). CDR3 protein: CATSRDQKNQPQHF. In DNA form, the CDR3 reads TGTGCCACCAGCAGAGATCAAAAAAATCAGCCCCAGCATTTT.

This clonotype was observed a handful of times. J is TRBJ1-1 and V is TRBV6-5, with 7 nucleotides matching TRBD1. CDR1 and CDR2 (germline): MNHEY, SVGAGI. The J segment lost 1 base and the V segment lost 7 bases, leaving 6 bases of the junction unmatched. This CDR3 has 14 residues. DNA for the CDR3: TGTGCCAGCACGAGGAAGGGGGCGAACACTGAAGCTTTCTTT. It codes for CASTRKGANTEAFF.

This clonotype turned up a few times. CDR3 nucleotide sequence: TGTGCCAGCGGAAGGGGGGTGACCGGGGAGCTGTTTTTT. Protein product: CASGRGVTGELFF. The V call is TRBV7-9, the J call TRBJ2-2, with D perhaps assigned TRBD1 or TRBD2 (6 bases each). Looked up from germline, CDR1 is SEHNR and CDR2 is FQNEAQ (reference sequence). V lost 8 bases and J lost 5, with 12 bases in between. The CDR3 runs to 13 residues.

This chain links TRBV4-1 with TRBJ1-5, with 7 bases fitting TRBD1. The germline V gene encodes CDR1 MGHRA and CDR2 YSYEKL. J lost 0 bases, V lost 4 bases, and 15 bases had no gene match. CDR3 length equals 19 residues. This CDR3 is CASSPREGASIYSNQPQHF. Written as DNA, the CDR3 is TGCGCCAGCAGCCCCCGGGAGGGGGCTTCCATTTATAGCAATCAGCCCCAGCATTTT.

This clonotype was observed a handful of times. This chain uses TRBV27 with TRBJ1-2; no firm D call. V was shortened by 0 bases and J by 4 bases, with 6 bases between the two germline ends. Germline CDR1 is MNHEY and CDR2 is SMNVEV (reference sequence). The CDR3 loop spans 13 amino acids. The CDR3 loop is CASSLSPTYGYTF. CDR3 DNA sequence: TGTGCCAGCAGTTTATCCCCGACCTATGGCTACACCTTC.

The chain carries TRBV19 and TRBJ2-1; 9 bases are a match to TRBD1. This CDR3 is 11 amino acids long. Trimming at V came to 4 bases and at J to 14 bases, leaving 3 bases not matched to a gene. The germline V gene has CDR1 LNHDA and CDR2 SQIVND (reference sequence). The DNA for the CDR3 is TGTGCCAGTAGTAACAGGGGGCGAAAGTTCTTC. This codes for CASSNRGRKFF.

Ten or more counts support this clonotype. This chain joins TRBV6-5 and TRBJ2-2; D is possibly TRBD1 (5 bases). Germline CDR1 and CDR2: MNHEY and SVGAGI. This CDR3 contains 16 residues. V lost 0 bases, J lost 3 bases, and 11 bases lay in between. The CDR3 is CASSYSAPGYTGELFF. The CDR3 nucleotides are TGTGCCAGCAGTTACTCCGCGCCAGGGTACACCGGGGAGCTGTTTTTT.

This clonotype came up many times. This chain links TRBV7-2 with TRBJ1-3; TRBD1 agrees at 8 bases. Germline V gene data show CDR1 as SGHTA and CDR2 as FQGNSA. CDR3 size: 18 residues. The junction had 18 bases not matched to a gene; V was cut back by 4 bases and J by 7 bases. CDR3 loop: CASSSSRTGNALRNTIYF. CDR3 nucleotide sequence: TGTGCCAGCAGCTCTTCTAGGACAGGGAACGCTCTGCGGAACACCATATATTTT.

This clonotype has a count of ten or more. The chain employs TRBV2 and TRBJ2-7; perhaps TRBD2 as D (6 bases). The ends were cut back, 5 bases at V and 7 bases at J, with 12 bases in the middle. CDR1 and CDR2 from the germline V gene are SNHLY and FYNNEI. The CDR3 extends over 12 amino acids. The CDR3 DNA follows: TGTGCCAGCAGTATACTCCGGGAGGAGCAGTACTTC. Translation: CASSILREEQYF. The full variable domain, with the rest looked up from reference TRBV2 and TRBJ2-7, is EPEVTQTPSHQVTQMGQEVILRCVPISNHLYFYWYRQILGQKVEFLVSFYNNEISEKSEIFDDQFSVERPDGSNFTLKIRSTKLEDSAMYFCASSILREEQYFGPGTRLTVT.

This clonotype showed up many times. The chain combines TRBV7-9 with TRBJ1-6; no clear D. The germline V and J ends were trimmed by 1 base and 10 bases, with 11 bases remaining between them. The germline gives CDR1 SEHNR, CDR2 FQNEAQ (reference sequence). CDR3 length: 14 amino acids. CDR3 sequence reads: CASSLGDLGSPLHF. DNA of the CDR3: TGTGCCAGCAGCTTAGGAGATTTAGGATCACCCCTCCACTTT.

This clonotype was recorded many times. The gene calls are TRBV24-1 and TRBJ1-5; no clear D. Germline CDR1 reads KGHDR; CDR2 reads SFDVKD. V lost 4 bases and J lost 0, with 9 bases in between. This CDR3 has 15 amino acids. The CDR3: CATSDPSISNQPQHF. For the CDR3, the DNA is TGTGCCACCAGTGACCCCTCTATTAGCAATCAGCCCCAGCATTTT.

This clonotype was detected ten times or more. V is TRBV7-7 and J is TRBJ1-5; D unclear. Germline CDR1 reads SSHAT; CDR2 reads FNYEAQ (reference sequence). The CDR3 is 14 residues long. V shed 5 bases and J shed 6 bases, with 14 bases lying between them. The CDR3 nucleotides read TGTGCCAGCAGCCCGAGTGGGGTGGGTCAGCCCCAGCATTTT. It encodes CASSPSGVGQPQHF.